This entry lists 22 T cell receptor beta chains sequenced from one sample in a study of T cells in Graves' hyperthyroidism and ophthalmopathy. TCR beta CDR3 regions were amplified from RNA. HTBI primers drove first-round RT-PCR of the TCR CDR3. TCRdb reprocessed the multiplex PCR reads with MiXCR, giving one entry per CDR3 protein. The sample holds 540,000 or so distinct CDR3 sequences; less than 20% are singletons and the top ten take under 8%. Material for sequencing was blood. These receptors came from a woman in her thirties with Graves' hyperthyroidism.

Ten or more counts support this clonotype. The genes are TRBV4-3 and TRBJ1-1; 8 bases are a match to TRBD1. This CDR3 is built from 14 residues. CDR1 LGHNA and CDR2 YSLEER come from the germline V gene. V was clipped by 5 bases and J by 4 bases; unmatched bases: 6. Written as DNA, the CDR3 is TGCGCCAGCAGCGGACAGGGCGGGAGCACTGAAGCTTTCTTT. Amino acid sequence: CASSGQGGSTEAFF.

This clonotype was seen repeatedly, ten times or more. The gene calls are TRBV14 and TRBJ2-7; 7 nucleotides line up with TRBD2. With V trimmed by 10 bases and J by 3 bases, 15 bases remained unmatched. CDR1 is SGHDN and CDR2 is FVKESK in the germline V gene. The CDR3 sequence is 15 residues long. This chain's CDR3 is CATSRAPSGVYEQYF. CDR3 nucleotides: TGTGCCACTTCCAGGGCGCCTAGCGGTGTCTACGAGCAGTACTTC.

In this sample, this clonotype turned up many times. The chain carries TRBV7-2 and TRBJ2-5; TRBD2 matches at 16 bases. With V trimmed by 1 base and J by 4 bases, 6 bases remained unmatched. The CDR3 runs 18 residues. Germline V gene data show CDR1 as SGHTA and CDR2 as FQGNSA. CDR3 sequence reads: CASSLGGLAGGPVETQYF. In DNA, the CDR3 is TGTGCCAGCAGCTTAGGGGGACTAGCGGGAGGGCCGGTAGAGACCCAGTACTTC.

The rearrangement uses TRBV28 and TRBJ2-7; 7 bases line up with TRBD1. The CDR3 spans 14 residues. Germline values: CDR1 MDHEN, CDR2 SYDVKM. The V and J ends lost 5 bases and 5 bases, in that order; junction bases with no gene match: 9. CDR3 amino acids: CASSATGTEDEQYF. For the CDR3, the DNA is TGTGCCAGCAGTGCTACCGGGACAGAGGACGAGCAGTACTTC.

A remark on this clonotype: At one end the junction does not follow the germline gene, possibly because of a read error. The chain recombines TRBV15 with TRBJ2-7, with TRBD2 matching 7 bases. The CDR3 length is 20 residues. The germline gives CDR1 LNHNV, CDR2 YYDKDF (reference sequence). The CDR3, as DNA: TGTGCCGCCAGCAGAGATTTGGCGGGAGTGTCAAACAGTTACTCCTACGAGCAGTACTTC. Amino acids: CAASRDLAGVSNSYSYEQYF.

The V gene is TRBV9, the J gene TRBJ2-5; D remains unclear. The V end was cut by 4 bases, the J end by 1 base, with 11 bases between. Germline assignment: CDR1 SGDLS and CDR2 YYNGEE. The CDR3 is 14 amino acids. The DNA for the CDR3 is TGTGCCAGCAGCACCCTCCCCACCCAAGAGACCCAGTACTTC. This translates into CASSTLPTQETQYF.

In its sample, this clonotype was seen many times. The chain employs TRBV20-1 and TRBJ2-3; 11 bases align to TRBD2. With V trimmed by 4 bases and J by 3 bases, 9 bases remained unmatched. This CDR3 is 16 amino acids long. Germline loops: CDR1 DFQATT, CDR2 SNEGSKA (reference sequence). The CDR3 DNA reads as TGCAGTGCTAATTTAGCGGGGGGGGGTCGAACAGATACGCAGTATTTT. Its protein is CSANLAGGGRTDTQYF.

This sequence joins TRBV20-1 and TRBJ2-1; 10 bases fit TRBD2. Germline V gene data show CDR1 as DFQATT and CDR2 as SNEGSKA (reference sequence). This CDR3 comprises 16 residues. V was pared by 4 bases and J by 6 bases, with 12 bases of the junction left unmatched. The CDR3 DNA follows: TGCAGTGCTACCAGGATAGCGGGAGGTTTTTTCAATGAGCAGTTCTTC. Protein: CSATRIAGGFFNEQFF.

There are many counts of this clonotype. The CDR3 loop is CASSRGTGGADTQYF. The CDR3 nucleotides read TGTGCCAGCTCAAGGGGGACAGGGGGCGCAGATACGCAGTATTTT. The V gene is TRBV18, the J gene TRBJ2-3, with 12 bases fitting TRBD1. With V trimmed by 5 bases and J by 4 bases, 4 bases remained unmatched. The CDR3 totals 15 residues. Germline V CDR1 and CDR2: KGHSH, LQKENI.

The genes are TRBV7-2 and TRBJ2-1, with 9 bases aligning to TRBD2. The germline gives CDR1 SGHTA, CDR2 FQGNSA. The J segment lost 15 bases and the V segment lost 2 bases, leaving 2 bases of the junction unmatched. The CDR3 has 11 residues. In DNA form, the CDR3 reads TGTGCCAGCAGCTTACTAGCGGGAATGTTCTTC. This gives the protein CASSLLAGMFF.

Ten or more counts support this clonotype. V usage is TRBV6-5 and J usage is TRBJ1-2, with unresolved D. Germline CDR1 MNHEY, CDR2 SVGAGI. Trimming cost V 0 bases and J 4 bases, with 9 bases left between them. This CDR3 is 14 amino acids long. The CDR3 here is CASSYSQRGYGYTF. The CDR3 bases are TGTGCCAGCAGTTACTCCCAGCGGGGCTATGGCTACACCTTC.

As regards this clonotype: A clone one base away is much larger, so this may be a read error. CDR3 coding DNA: TGCAGCGTTGTTTGGGGGAGCGTTTCCTGCAATGAGCAGTTCTTC. This encodes CSVVWGSVSCNEQFF. V gene TRBV29-1 combines with J gene TRBJ2-1; tentatively, D is TRBD1 or TRBD2 (5 bases each). The germline V gene has CDR1 SQVTM and CDR2 ANQGSEA. The CDR3 is 15 residues long.

This clonotype has ten or more counts. V is TRBV2 and J is TRBJ2-5, with D possibly TRBD2 on 6 matching bases. The germline V gene encodes CDR1 SNHLY and CDR2 FYNNEI. The V end lost 1 base, the J end lost 0 bases, and 15 bases lay between the germline ends. This CDR3 is 17 amino acids long. The DNA of the CDR3 is TGTGCCAGCAGTGAAGGCGCTCTAGCGTCGTACCAAGAGACCCAGTACTTC. Its translation is CASSEGALASYQETQYF. The full variable domain, in which reference TRBV2 and TRBJ2-5 provide the parts outside the CDR3, is EPEVTQTPSHQVTQMGQEVILRCVPISNHLYFYWYRQILGQKVEFLVSFYNNEISEKSEIFDDQFSVERPDGSNFTLKIRSTKLEDSAMYFCASSEGALASYQETQYFGPGTRLLVL.

This clonotype was detected only a few times. J is TRBJ1-4 and V is TRBV10-3; no reliable D call. Trimming removed 6 bases at V and 0 bases at J, with 8 bases between. The CDR3 has 14 amino acids. CDR1 is ENHRY and CDR2 is SYGVKD in the germline V gene. In DNA form, the CDR3 reads TGTGCCATCAGCGGACCCGCAACTAATGAAAAACTGTTTTTT. Translating it yields CAISGPATNEKLFF.

This clonotype was counted many times. The genes are TRBV20-1 and TRBJ2-7; TRBD2 matches at 12 bases. The CDR3 runs to 14 residues. Trimming at V came to 6 bases and at J to 1 base, leaving 4 bases not matched to a gene. Germline CDR1 DFQATT, CDR2 SNEGSKA (reference sequence). In DNA, the CDR3 is TGCAGTGCAAAAGGACTAGCGGGGTCCTACGAGCAGTACTTC. Protein: CSAKGLAGSYEQYF.

This clonotype was recorded many times. This chain connects TRBV7-9 to TRBJ2-3; 7 nucleotides align to TRBD2. Losses at the gene ends were 5 bases for V and 6 bases for J; bases not matched to a gene: 8. Germline lookup yields CDR1 SEHNR and CDR2 FQNEAQ (reference sequence). The CDR3 covers 14 residues. For the CDR3, the DNA is TGTGCCAGCAGCCGACGCGGGAGCATGGATACGCAGTATTTT. Translated: CASSRRGSMDTQYF.

At least ten counts were recorded for this clonotype. The chain has TRBV7-3 and TRBJ2-1; D might be TRBD2 (5 bases). The CDR3 is made up of 15 amino acids. V was cut by 2 bases and J by 5 bases, with 13 bases left in between. The germline CDR1 and CDR2 sequences are SGHTA and FQGTGA. This CDR3 is CASSLARELNNEQFF. The DNA for the CDR3 is TGTGCCAGCAGCTTAGCCCGGGAATTGAACAATGAGCAGTTCTTC.

This clonotype showed up many times. The chain carries TRBV6-1 and TRBJ2-7; D gene uncertain. CDR3 length: 12 amino acids. Trimming stripped 3 bases from V and 3 bases from J, with 6 bases between. Germline assignment: CDR1 MNHNS and CDR2 SASEGT. The CDR3 spells CASSDGFYEQYF. The CDR3 nucleotides are TGTGCCAGCAGTGACGGATTCTACGAGCAGTACTTC.

Worth noting for this clonotype: The junction differs from germline at one of its ends, possibly a read error. The V gene is TRBV7-7, the J gene TRBJ1-5, with a weak D call TRBD1 (6 bases). Looked up from germline, CDR1 is SSHAT and CDR2 is FNYEAQ (reference sequence). The CDR3 spans 12 residues. CDR3 residues: CASSRPGEPQHF. DNA of the CDR3: TGTGCTAGCAGCCGTCCAGGGGAGCCCCAGCATTTT. Combining the CDR3 with reference TRBV7-7 and TRBJ1-5 gives the whole variable domain GAGVSQSPRYKVTKRGQDVTLRCDPISSHATLYWYQQALGQGPEFLTYFNYEAQPDKSGLPSDRFSAERPEGSISTLTIQRTEQRDSAMYRCASSRPGEPQHFGDGTRLSIL.

About this clonotype: At one end the junction does not follow the germline gene, possibly because of a read error. The chain carries TRBV15 and TRBJ2-7; D remains ambiguous. Germline CDR1 LNHNV, CDR2 YYDKDF (reference sequence). The CDR3 length is 13 residues. In DNA form, the CDR3 reads TGTGCCACCAGCAGAGAAGAAATCTACGAGCGGTACTTC. Protein sequence: CATSREEIYERYF.

This clonotype was found a few times. The CDR3 nucleotides read TGTGCCACCAGTTCCGCGGGCGCGAACACCGGGGAGCTGTTTTTT. It yields the protein CATSSAGANTGELFF. The J gene is TRBJ2-2, the V gene TRBV24-1; D possibly corresponds to TRBD2 (5 bases). In germline, CDR1 is KGHDR, CDR2 SFDVKD. The V and J ends lost 6 bases and 0 bases respectively, with 10 bases between them. CDR3 length equals 15 residues.

This clonotype was seen at least ten times. CDR3 coding DNA: TGTGCCTGGAGTGTGGGCAGCCCTAATGAAAAACTGTTTTTT. It is translated as CAWSVGSPNEKLFF. V gene TRBV30 combines with J gene TRBJ1-4; D unclear. Trimming cost V 0 bases and J 3 bases, with 8 bases left between them. This CDR3 region has 14 residues. Germline V CDR1 and CDR2: GTSNPN, SVGIG (reference sequence). Based on the CDR3 plus reference TRBV30 and TRBJ1-4, the full variable domain is SQTIHQWPATLVQPVGSPLSLECTVEGTSNPNLYWYRQAAGRGLQLLFYSVGIGQISSEVPQNLSASRPQDRQFILSSKKLLLSDSGFYLCAWSVGSPNEKLFFGSGTQLSVL.